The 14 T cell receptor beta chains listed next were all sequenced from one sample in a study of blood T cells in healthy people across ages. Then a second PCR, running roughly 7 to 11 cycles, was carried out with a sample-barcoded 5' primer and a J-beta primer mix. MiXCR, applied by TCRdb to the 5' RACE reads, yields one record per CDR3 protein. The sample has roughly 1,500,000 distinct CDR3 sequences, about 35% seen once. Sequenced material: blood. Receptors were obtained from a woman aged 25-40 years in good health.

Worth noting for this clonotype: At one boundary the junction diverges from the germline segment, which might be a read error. Here the CDR3 DNA reads TGTACCAGCAGCCTCGGGACTCAGTTTGATACGCAGTATTTT. Amino acid sequence: CTSSLGTQFDTQYF. The chain couples TRBV12-3 or TRBV12-4 to TRBJ2-3; D may be TRBD2 (6 bases). The CDR3 length is 14 residues.

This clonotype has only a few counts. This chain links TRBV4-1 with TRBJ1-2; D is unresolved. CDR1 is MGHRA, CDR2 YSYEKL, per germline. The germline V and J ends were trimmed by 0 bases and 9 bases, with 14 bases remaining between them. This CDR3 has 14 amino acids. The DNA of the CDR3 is TGCGCCAGCAGCCAAGATTTTAACCTTGGGCGCTACACCTTC. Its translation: CASSQDFNLGRYTF.

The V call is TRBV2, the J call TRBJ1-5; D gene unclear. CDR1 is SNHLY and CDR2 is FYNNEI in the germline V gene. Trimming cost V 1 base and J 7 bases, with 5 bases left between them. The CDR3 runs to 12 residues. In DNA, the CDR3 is TGTGCCAGCAGTGAAGTCAGGCAGCCCCAGCATTTT. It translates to CASSEVRQPQHF. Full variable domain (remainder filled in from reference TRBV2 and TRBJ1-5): EPEVTQTPSHQVTQMGQEVILRCVPISNHLYFYWYRQILGQKVEFLVSFYNNEISEKSEIFDDQFSVERPDGSNFTLKIRSTKLEDSAMYFCASSEVRQPQHFGDGTRLSIL.

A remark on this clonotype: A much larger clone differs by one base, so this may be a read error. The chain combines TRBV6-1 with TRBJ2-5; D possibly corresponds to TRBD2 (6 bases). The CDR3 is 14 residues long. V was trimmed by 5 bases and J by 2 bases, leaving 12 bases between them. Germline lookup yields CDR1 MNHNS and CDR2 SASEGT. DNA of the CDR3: TGTGCCAGCAGTTACGCGGGGCGGCAAGAGACCCAGTACTTC. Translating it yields CASSYAGRQETQYF.

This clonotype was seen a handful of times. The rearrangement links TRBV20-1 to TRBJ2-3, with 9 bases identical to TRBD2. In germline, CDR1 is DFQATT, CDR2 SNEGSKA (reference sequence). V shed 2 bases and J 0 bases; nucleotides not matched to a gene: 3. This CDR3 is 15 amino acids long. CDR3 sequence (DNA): TGCAGTGCTAGATCGCGGGGGGGAAGCACAGATACGCAGTATTTT. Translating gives CSARSRGGSTDTQYF.

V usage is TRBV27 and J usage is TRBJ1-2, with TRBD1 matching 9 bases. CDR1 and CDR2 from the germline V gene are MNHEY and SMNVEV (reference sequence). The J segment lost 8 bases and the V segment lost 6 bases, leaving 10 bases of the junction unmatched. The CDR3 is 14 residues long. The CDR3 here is CASRETGGRVGYTF. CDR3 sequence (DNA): TGTGCCAGCAGAGAAACAGGGGGCCGGGTGGGCTACACCTTC.

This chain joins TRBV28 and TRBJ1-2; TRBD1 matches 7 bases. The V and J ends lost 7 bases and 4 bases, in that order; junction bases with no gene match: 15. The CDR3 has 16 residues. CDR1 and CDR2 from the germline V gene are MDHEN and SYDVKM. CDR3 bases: TGTGCCAGCATCGGGATTGGCGAGGGACAGTTCTATGGCTACACCTTC. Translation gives CASIGIGEGQFYGYTF.

In DNA, the CDR3 is TGTGCCAGCAGTGAATCCCCCTCGGGACCCCTCCACTTT. Translation: CASSESPSGPLHF. The rearrangement links TRBV6-1 to TRBJ1-6; D uncertain. Deletions cut 2 bases from V and 12 bases from J, with 11 bases between. The germline V gene has CDR1 MNHNS and CDR2 SASEGT. The CDR3 loop spans 13 amino acids.

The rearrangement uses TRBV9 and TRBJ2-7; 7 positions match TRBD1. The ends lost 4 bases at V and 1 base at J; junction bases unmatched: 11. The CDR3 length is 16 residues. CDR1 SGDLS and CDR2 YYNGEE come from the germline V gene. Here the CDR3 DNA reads TGTGCCAGCAGCTCACCTAGGGGGACAGCTTCCTACGAGCAGTACTTC. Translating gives CASSSPRGTASYEQYF. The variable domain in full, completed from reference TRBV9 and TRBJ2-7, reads DSGVTQTPKHLITATGQRVTLRCSPRSGDLSVYWYQQSLDQGLQFLIQYYNGEERAKGNILERFSAQQFPDLHSELNLSSLELGDSALYFCASSSPRGTASYEQYFGPGTRLTVT.

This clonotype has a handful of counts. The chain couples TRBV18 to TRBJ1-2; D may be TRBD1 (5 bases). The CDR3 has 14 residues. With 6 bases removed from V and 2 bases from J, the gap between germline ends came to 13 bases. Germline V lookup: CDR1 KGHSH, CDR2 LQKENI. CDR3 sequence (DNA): TGTGCCAGCTCGGTGAGGGGCGAGAACTATGGCTACACCTTC. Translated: CASSVRGENYGYTF.

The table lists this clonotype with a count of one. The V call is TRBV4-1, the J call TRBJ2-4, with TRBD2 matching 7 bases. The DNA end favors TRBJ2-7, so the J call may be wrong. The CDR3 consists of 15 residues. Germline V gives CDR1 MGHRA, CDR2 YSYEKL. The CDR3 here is CASSQVERDPYEQYF. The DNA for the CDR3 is TGCGCCAGCAGCCAAGTGGAGCGGGATCCCTACGAGCAGTACTTC.

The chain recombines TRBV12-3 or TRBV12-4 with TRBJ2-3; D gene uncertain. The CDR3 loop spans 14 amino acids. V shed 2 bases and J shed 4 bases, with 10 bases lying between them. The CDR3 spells CASSLSVAADTQYF. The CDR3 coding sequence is TGTGCCAGCAGTTTAAGCGTGGCAGCAGATACGCAGTATTTT.

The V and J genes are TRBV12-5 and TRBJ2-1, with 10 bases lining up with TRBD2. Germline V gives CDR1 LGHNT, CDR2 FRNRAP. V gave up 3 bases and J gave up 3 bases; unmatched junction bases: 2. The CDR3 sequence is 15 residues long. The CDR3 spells CASGFERGGYNEQFF. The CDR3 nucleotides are TGTGCTAGTGGTTTTGAGCGGGGGGGCTACAATGAGCAGTTCTTC.

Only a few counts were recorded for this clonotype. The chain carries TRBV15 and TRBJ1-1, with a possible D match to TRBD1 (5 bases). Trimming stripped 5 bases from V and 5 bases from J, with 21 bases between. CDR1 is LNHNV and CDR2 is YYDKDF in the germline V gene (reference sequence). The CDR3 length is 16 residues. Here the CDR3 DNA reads TGTGCCACCAGCGGGGGGAGGGTTAAAGTAGAAACTGAAGCTTTCTTT. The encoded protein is CATSGGRVKVETEAFF. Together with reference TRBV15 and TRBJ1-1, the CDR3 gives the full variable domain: DAMVIQNPRYQVTQFGKPVTLSCSQTLNHNVMYWYQQKSSQAPKLLFHYYDKDFNNEADTPDNFQSRRPNTSFCFLDIRSPGLGDTAMYLCATSGGRVKVETEAFFGQGTRLTVV.